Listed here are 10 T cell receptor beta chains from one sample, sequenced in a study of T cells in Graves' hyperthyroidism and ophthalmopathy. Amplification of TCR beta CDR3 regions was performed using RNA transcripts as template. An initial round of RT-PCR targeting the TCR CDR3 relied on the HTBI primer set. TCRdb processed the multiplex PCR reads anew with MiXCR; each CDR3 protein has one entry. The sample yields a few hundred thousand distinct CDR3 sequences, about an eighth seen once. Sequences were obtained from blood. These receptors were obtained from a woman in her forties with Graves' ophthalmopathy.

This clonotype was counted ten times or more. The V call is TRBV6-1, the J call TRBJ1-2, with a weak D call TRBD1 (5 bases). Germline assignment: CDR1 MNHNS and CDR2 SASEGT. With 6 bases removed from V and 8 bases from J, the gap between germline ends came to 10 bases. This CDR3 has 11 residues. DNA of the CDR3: TGTGCCAGCAGACAGGTCGGGGGCTACACCTTC. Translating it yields CASRQVGGYTF.

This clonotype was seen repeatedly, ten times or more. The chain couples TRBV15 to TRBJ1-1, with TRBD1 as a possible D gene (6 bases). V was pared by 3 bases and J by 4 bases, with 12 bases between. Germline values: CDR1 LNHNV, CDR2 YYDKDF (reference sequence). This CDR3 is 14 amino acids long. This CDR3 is CATSRGTGSTEAFF. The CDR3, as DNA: TGTGCCACCAGCAGGGGCACAGGGAGCACTGAAGCTTTCTTT.

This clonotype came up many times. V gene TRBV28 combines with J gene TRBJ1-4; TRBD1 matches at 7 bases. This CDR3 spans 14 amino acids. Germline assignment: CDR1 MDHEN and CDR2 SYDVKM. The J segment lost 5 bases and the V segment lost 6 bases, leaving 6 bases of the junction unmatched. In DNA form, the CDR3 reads TGTGCCAGCAGCCTGGACAGGCGAAATGAAAAACTGTTTTTT. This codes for CASSLDRRNEKLFF.

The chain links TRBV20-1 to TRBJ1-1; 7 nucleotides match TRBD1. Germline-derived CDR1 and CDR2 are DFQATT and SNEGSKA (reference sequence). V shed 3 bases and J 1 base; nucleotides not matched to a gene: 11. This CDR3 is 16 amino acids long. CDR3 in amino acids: CSASKDRVRANTEAFF. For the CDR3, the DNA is TGCAGTGCTAGCAAAGACAGGGTAAGGGCGAACACTGAAGCTTTCTTT.

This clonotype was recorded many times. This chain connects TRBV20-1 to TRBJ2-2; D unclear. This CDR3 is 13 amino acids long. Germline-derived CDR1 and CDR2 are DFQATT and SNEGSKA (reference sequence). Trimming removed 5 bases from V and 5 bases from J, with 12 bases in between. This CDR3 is CSALVFGTGELFF. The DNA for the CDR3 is TGCAGTGCTCTAGTTTTTGGTACCGGGGAGCTGTTTTTT.

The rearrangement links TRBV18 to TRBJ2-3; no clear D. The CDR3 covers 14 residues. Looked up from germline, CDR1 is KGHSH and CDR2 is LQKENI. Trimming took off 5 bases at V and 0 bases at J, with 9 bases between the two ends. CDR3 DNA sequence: TGTGCCAGCTCATCACTTGGGAGCACAGATACGCAGTATTTT. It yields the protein CASSSLGSTDTQYF.

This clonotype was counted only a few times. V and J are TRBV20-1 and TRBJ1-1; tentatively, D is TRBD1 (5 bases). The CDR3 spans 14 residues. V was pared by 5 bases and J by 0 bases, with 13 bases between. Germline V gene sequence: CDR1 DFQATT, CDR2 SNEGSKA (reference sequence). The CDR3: CSADALGVNTEAFF. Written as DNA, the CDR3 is TGCAGTGCTGACGCATTAGGGGTGAACACTGAAGCTTTCTTT.

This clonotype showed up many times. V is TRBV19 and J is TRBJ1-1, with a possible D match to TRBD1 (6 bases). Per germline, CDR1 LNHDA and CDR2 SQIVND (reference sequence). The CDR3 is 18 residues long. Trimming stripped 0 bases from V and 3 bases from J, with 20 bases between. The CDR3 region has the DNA TGTGCCAGTAGTATAGACTTATTGCCACCCCGACAGGACACTGAAGCTTTCTTT. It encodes CASSIDLLPPRQDTEAFF.

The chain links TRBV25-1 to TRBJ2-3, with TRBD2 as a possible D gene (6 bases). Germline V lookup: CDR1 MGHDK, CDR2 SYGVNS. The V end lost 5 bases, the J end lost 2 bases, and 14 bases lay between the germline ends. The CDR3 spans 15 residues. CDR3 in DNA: TGTGCCAGCAGTTACCTAGCGTTTAACACAGATACGCAGTATTTT. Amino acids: CASSYLAFNTDTQYF. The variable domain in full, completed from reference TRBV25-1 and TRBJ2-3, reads EADIYQTPRYLVIGTGKKITLECSQTMGHDKMYWYQQDPGMELHLIHYSYGVNSTEKGDLSSESTVSRIRTEHFPLTLESARPSHTSQYLCASSYLAFNTDTQYFGPGTRLTVL.

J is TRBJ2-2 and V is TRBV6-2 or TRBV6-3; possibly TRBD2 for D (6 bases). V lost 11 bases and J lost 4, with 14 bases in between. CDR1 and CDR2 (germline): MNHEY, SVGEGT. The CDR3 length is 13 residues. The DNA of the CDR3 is TGTGCCGTTGGCGGGATCAGCACCGGGGAGCTGTTTTTT. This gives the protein CAVGGISTGELFF.